This TCR beta chain was sequenced during a study of T cell clonality in common variable immunodeficiency. The study's findings and limits: Common variable immunodeficiency TCR beta sequences reportedly had fewer deletions and N-nucleotide insertions.

Repertoires were generated with immunoSEQ multiplex PCR, while TCRdb's copy carries only in-frame clones and drops some. The counts give some 16,000 clones, none of them seen only once; 13% to 15% is held by the top ten. V lost 2 bases and J lost 1, with 11 bases in between. CDR3 length: 15 amino acids. In germline, CDR1 is KGHSH, CDR2 LQKENI. As regards this clone: The antigen remains undetermined. Read data end 3 residues before the CDR3 end; the end is taken from the germline J gene.

This TCR came from a human donor with common variable immunodeficiency. The sequencing input was peripheral blood mononuclear cells. The chain employs TRBV18 and TRBJ1-1, with no clear D. The CDR3 protein is CASSPSVHRNTEAFF. The covered CDR3 bases are TGTGCCAGCTCACCATCGGTACACAGGAACACTGAA. Complete variable domain (other parts from reference TRBV18 and TRBJ1-1): NAGVMQNPRHLVRRRGQEARLRCSPMKGHSHVYWYRQLPEEGLKFMVYLQKENIIDESGMPKERFSAEFPKEGPSILRIQQVVRGDSAAYFCASSPSVHRNTEAFFGQGTRLTVV.